Listed here is a single T cell receptor (beta chain). It lacks a known antigen. Per-base qualities were not stored, and no clone one base away is much larger. V and J are truncated by 0 bases and 3 bases respectively, leaving an intervening sequence of 9 bases. Counted from cysteine to phenylalanine, this CDR3 has 14 amino acids. CDR3 DNA is the only sequence kept; it has 42 bases, read in frame from the first base. Based on the germline V gene (reference sequence), the CDR1 and CDR2 sequences are MNHNY and SVGAGI. Library preparation was by the immunoSEQ multiplex PCR assay. For the multiplex PCR, a mixture combining 60 forward primers for TCR Vbeta segments and 13 reverse primers for TCR Jbeta segments was used. The CDR3 region of rearranged TCR beta genes was amplified from genomic DNA by a multiplex PCR assay. The Illumina HiSeq System was used to sequence the amplified TCR beta libraries as 87-base-pair reads. As for how the authors treated the data: A later analysis counted some 74 million unique TCR beta chains across the roughly 700 repertoires, and roughly 11 million of these chains were shared by at least two donors. To remove PCR and sequencing errors, raw reads were error-corrected and collapsed into unique sequences using a nearest-neighbor algorithm that merged closely related sequences. V, D and J gene segments were assigned by aligning CDR3 sequences to IMGT reference sequences. For a sequence to be retained, a match of at least six nucleotides was required to both a V gene segment and a J gene segment. A rearrangement was called productive if the CDR3 had no stop codons and remained in frame with V and J, and every other rearrangement was called non-productive. Following IMGT convention, CDR3 was defined as the stretch from the second conserved V-encoded cysteine to the conserved J-encoded phenylalanine. The earlier analysis of fewer than 700 of the donors excluded sequences that lacked an unambiguous match to a single V gene segment. An earlier analysis of 500 to 600 of the donors classified V segments as functional when productive rearrangements were above 56.7% and as segregating when the standard deviation between donors was above 5%. A statistical classification framework was built to diagnose cytomegalovirus status from the catalog of TCR beta chain sequences. In a later analysis, TCR nucleotide sequences were compared against IMGT/GENE-DB human TR gene sequences so that V and J genes could be assigned. A later analysis assigned CDR3 sequences and most-parsimonious VDJ recombination scenarios with the TCRdist pipeline. In a later analysis, each TCR beta chain was defined by its CDR3 amino acid sequence together with its V-gene family, and reads without a unique V-gene family were excluded. As a way to deal with suspected cross-contamination and a sequencing artifact, a later analysis dropped 500 to 700 nucleotide sequences that were highly shared and had low generation probability. In a later analysis, a clonal expansion index for each public chain was calculated from normalized within-repertoire ranks of inferred template counts. In a later analysis, generation probabilities were computed with a VDJ recombination model fitted to out-of-frame rearrangements, and the resulting probabilities were checked against IGoR. A later analysis scored TCR-TCR, TCR-HLA and TCR-CMV co-occurrence with hypergeometric tests, applying a repertoire-size bias correction to TCR pairs. A later analysis estimated false discovery rates by permuting HLA or CMV assignments 20 times. In a later analysis, co-occurring TCRs were grouped with DBSCAN, and TCRdist sequence similarity was added when clustering was performed within HLA-allele-positive subsets. Repertoires with fewer than 30,000 or more than 120,000 public chains were left out of co-occurrence clustering, as were four to six repertoires with anomalous nucleotide sharing. TCRdb took this table from immuneACCESS and kept in-frame rearrangements with V and J called. Such tables lack part of the clones; where checked against another copy, unresolved V genes explain under half of the gap, and the rest is unexplained. V, J and clone size reflect that table, while D and trimming were determined from the DNA. This sample holds about 200,000 clones; approximately 86% were observed only once. The biggest ten clones account for approximately 1.7% of the sample.

This entry comes from a study of cytomegalovirus exposure and HLA in healthy donors (dated by TCRdb to 2016 to 2017). At the level of the whole study: In an earlier analysis of roughly 590 of the donors, around 300 Gb of sequence data and 117 million unique TCR beta sequences from roughly 190 million T cells were reported. An early release covering more than 500 HLA-typed donors comprised 250 to 350 gigabases of sequencing data and tens of millions of unique TCR sequences. Among the approximately 400 genotyped donors, around 81% belonged to the genetic ancestry cluster associated with self-reported Caucasian donors. The aim of the study was to test whether cataloging public T cell receptors could identify signatures of past pathogen exposure. Using immunosequencing, the study profiled T cell repertoires from some 670 subjects and related those repertoires to cytomegalovirus serostatus. Besides the first cohort of some 670 subjects, a separate validation cohort made up of 120 or so different subjects was used. High-throughput TCR immunosequencing, statistical association of individual TCRs with disease status, and machine learning were combined to predict cytomegalovirus infection status. In a later analysis, previously published TCR beta repertoires from some 640 donors were re-analyzed and high-resolution HLA genotyping was added so that TCR occurrence patterns could be studied. Rather than drawing on any new phenotypic data, the later analysis identified candidate immune exposures from TCR beta sequences and the way those sequences occurred across donors. An earlier analysis of 587 of the donors used high-throughput TCR beta sequencing to judge whether each TCR beta V gene segment behaved as functional or pseudogenic. Donor age, sex, ethnicity and CMV serostatus were collected together with the repertoire data. In a later genetic analysis, genome-wide SNP genotypes for about 65% of the roughly 670 donors were used, and that subset was treated as a discovery cohort. All discovery cohort repertoires had been generated using a single sequencing platform. HLA typing covered class I and class II loci at four-digit resolution. Typing coverage differed by locus: A, B, C, DRB1 and DQB1 were typed in about 620-630 donors, DQA1 in 500 to 550, DPA1 in nearly 610, and DPB1 in just under 480. Five DR-DQ haplotypes were treated as single units for association and clustering because of strong linkage in the cohort. Among 300 to 450 genotyped donors of the cohort, an average of about 240,000 unique TCR beta nucleotide sequences were sequenced per donor, approximately 20% of them non-productive.

The cohort comprised approximately 700 healthy bone marrow donors. At the time of sampling, all cohort members were nominally healthy, though unrecorded immune exposures were likely present. The donor was CMV seronegative and belonged to the group of over 350 seronegative cohort members. A peripheral blood sample was collected from each donor, and TCR beta sequencing was performed on peripheral blood mononuclear cells. The Qiagen DNeasy Blood Extraction Kit was used to extract genomic DNA from the blood cell samples. Study-wide findings and limitations: In a later analysis, 16,951 TCR beta sequences were associated with specific HLA alleles at a false discovery rate of 0.05. Because HLA typing was unavailable for some donors at each locus, only the typed subset was used in association tests. Several of the top co-occurrence clusters appeared to be linked to parvovirus B19, influenza, CMV and Epstein-Barr virus, according to a later analysis. The authors suggested that the approach could potentially be extended to other disease states and immunological phenotypes. A total of about 150 TCR beta chains were listed by the study as associated with cytomegalovirus. In a later genetic analysis, a missense DCLRE1C variant was associated with V-gene and J-gene trimming of TCR beta chains, and the association was replicated in an independent cohort. The presence/absence analyses assumed that sequencing depth was roughly uniform across donors, and that assumption may not be true. In an earlier analysis of around 500 of the donors, most TCR beta V segments appeared in productive rearrangements about 87% or about 30% of the time, broadly matching IMGT annotations. Some IMGT-functional V segments, including TRBV6-2 and TRBV6-3, could not be told apart with the 87-base-pair reads, so those segments were excluded. A further reported finding was that TCR beta sequences accurately predicted the HLA-A and HLA-B alleles for most subjects in the first cohort. In vitro tests confirmed that three of the cytomegalovirus-associated TCR beta chains recognize cytomegalovirus antigens. This cohort had only TCR beta chains sequenced, and the lack of alpha or paired-chain data limited which features could be detected. Because counts were too low, seventeen rarely observed V segments, including chromosome 9 orphons, were excluded from the earlier analysis of about 500 of the donors. Linkage disequilibrium might explain the correlated functional status among segregating V segments, but an unknown experimental factor could not be ruled out. A cluster of highly shared sequence variants was judged likely to be a technical artifact of the sequencing pipeline. Most CMV-associated TCR beta chains appeared to be HLA-restricted in a later analysis, and the HLA associations seemed to be driven largely by CMV exposure. Immune exposure information for the cohort was limited to CMV serostatus. Strong co-occurrence of HLA alleles, especially DR and DQ, made assigning TCR associations to individual alleles difficult. The classifier was reported to diagnose cytomegalovirus status with high specificity and sensitivity in both the original and validation cohorts. While some public TCRs were present in many individuals, most TCR sequences turned up only very rarely across donors. In a later analysis, the rate of TCR association differed among HLA loci, with DRB1 alleles having the most associated TCRs and HLA-C alleles having the fewest. In a later analysis, HLA-associated TCR beta chains were found to be more clonally expanded and to have lower generation probabilities than equally common non-associated chains. Compared with the approximately 670-donor mean, donors in an Asian-associated ancestry cluster had fewer N-insertions in productive TCRs, according to a later genetic analysis.

This receptor chain uses TRBV6-6 and TRBJ2-7; no D gene call is confident. The specimen sequenced was PBMCs. The sequence was obtained from a woman in her late teens or twenties in good health and CMV-seronegative. Here is the DNA: TGTGCCAGCAGTTACTCGGGCAGTCACTACGAGCAGTACTTC. Its protein is CASSYSGSHYEQYF.